The source of this T cell receptor beta chain is a study of control samples from healthy donors and cancer patients. V shed 4 bases, J shed 5 bases, and the junction held 9 bases outside the gene matches. CDR3 size: 15 residues. Per germline, CDR1 SNHLY and CDR2 FYNNEI. TCRdb's table, derived via immunoSEQ multiplex PCR, lists solely in-frame clones and lacks some. The sample table includes 150,000 to 200,000 clones. The J gene is TRBJ2-5, the V gene TRBV2; 8 bases match TRBD1. The receptor was isolated from a woman younger than 45 in good health. Sequencing was done on a sample of blood. Written as DNA, the CDR3 is TGTGCCAGCAGTGGGCAGGGGGCGAAGGGCGAGACCCAGTACTTC. Encoded protein: CASSGQGAKGETQYF.